This TCR beta chain was sequenced in a study of blood T cell repertoires in COVID-19. In the study overall: Researchers got acute and convalescent COVID-19 samples from the United States, Italy and Spain. Nucleic acid was either cDNA or gDNA, and it came from T cells, B-cell-depleted T cells, or PBMCs.

Methods used by the authors: Estimation of nucleated cell counts was performed using reference gene primer amplification. The protocol was immunoSEQ multiplex PCR, while the TCRdb copy is restricted to in-frame clones and leaves out a portion. That table is the source of V, J and clone size, and D and trimming were worked out from the DNA. Of some 55,000 clones in the sample, roughly four fifths were seen once. The receptor was derived from a woman aged 60-75 years with acute or convalescent COVID-19. Material for sequencing was peripheral blood.

The CDR3 coding sequence is TGCGCCAGTAGGGGCGAAACTAATGAAAAACTGTTTTTT. Translating it yields CASRGETNEKLFF. The chain joins TRBV5-1 to TRBJ1-4; TRBD1 is a possible D gene (5 bases). Germline V gene lookup returns CDR1 SGHRS and CDR2 YFSETQ. The V and J ends lost 8 bases and 1 base respectively, with 9 bases between them. This CDR3 spans 13 amino acids.